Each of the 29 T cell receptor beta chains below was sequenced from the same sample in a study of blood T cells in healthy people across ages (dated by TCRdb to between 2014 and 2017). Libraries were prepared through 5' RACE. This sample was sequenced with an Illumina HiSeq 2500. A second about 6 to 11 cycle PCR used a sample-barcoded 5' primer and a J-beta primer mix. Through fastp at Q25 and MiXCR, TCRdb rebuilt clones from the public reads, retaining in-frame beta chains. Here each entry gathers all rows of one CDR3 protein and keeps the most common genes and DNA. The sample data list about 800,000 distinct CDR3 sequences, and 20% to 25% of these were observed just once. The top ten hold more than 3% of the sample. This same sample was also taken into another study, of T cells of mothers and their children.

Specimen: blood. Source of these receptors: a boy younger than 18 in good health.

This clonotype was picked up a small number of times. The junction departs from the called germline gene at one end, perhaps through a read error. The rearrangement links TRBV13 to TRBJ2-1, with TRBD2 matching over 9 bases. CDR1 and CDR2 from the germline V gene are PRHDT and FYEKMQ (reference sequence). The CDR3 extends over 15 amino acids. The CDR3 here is CASSHSGGHYSEQFF. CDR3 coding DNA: TGTGCCAGCAGCCACAGCGGGGGGCACTACAGTGAGCAGTTCTTC.

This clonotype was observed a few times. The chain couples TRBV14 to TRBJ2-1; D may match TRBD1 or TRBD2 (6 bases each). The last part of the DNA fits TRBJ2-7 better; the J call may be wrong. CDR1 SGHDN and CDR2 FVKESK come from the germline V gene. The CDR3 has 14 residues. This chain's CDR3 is CASRVGGSSYEQYF. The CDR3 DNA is TGTGCCAGCAGGGTAGGGGGGAGCTCCTACGAGCAGTACTTC.

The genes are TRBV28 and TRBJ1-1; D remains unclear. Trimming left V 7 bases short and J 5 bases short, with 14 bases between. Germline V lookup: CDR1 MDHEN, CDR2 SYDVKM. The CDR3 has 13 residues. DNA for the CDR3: TGTGCCAGCACCTTTACGGCAGCGACTGAAGCTTTCTTT. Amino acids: CASTFTAATEAFF.

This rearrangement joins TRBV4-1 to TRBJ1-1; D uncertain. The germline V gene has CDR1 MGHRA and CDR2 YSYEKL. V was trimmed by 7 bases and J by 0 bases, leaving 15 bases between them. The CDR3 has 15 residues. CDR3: CASIRGSNMNTEAFF. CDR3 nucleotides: TGCGCCAGCATCAGAGGGTCCAACATGAACACTGAAGCTTTCTTT.

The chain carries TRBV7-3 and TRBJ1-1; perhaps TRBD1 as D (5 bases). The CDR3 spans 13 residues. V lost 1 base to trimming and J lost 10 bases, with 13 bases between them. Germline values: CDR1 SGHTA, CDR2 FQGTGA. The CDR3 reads CASSLSTATAAFF. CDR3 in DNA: TGTGCCAGCAGCTTAAGCACGGCGACAGCAGCTTTCTTT.

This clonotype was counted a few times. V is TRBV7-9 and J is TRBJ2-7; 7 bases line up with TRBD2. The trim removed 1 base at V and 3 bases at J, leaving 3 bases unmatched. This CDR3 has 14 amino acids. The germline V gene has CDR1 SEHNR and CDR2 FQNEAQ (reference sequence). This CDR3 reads CASSLGEGSYEQYF. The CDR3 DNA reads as TGTGCCAGCAGCTTAGGGGAGGGTAGCTACGAGCAGTACTTC.

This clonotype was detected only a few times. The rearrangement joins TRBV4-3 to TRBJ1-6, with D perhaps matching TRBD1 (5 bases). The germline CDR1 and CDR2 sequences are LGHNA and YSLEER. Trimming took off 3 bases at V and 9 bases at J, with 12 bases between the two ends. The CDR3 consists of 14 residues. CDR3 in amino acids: CASSQGRTGSPLHF. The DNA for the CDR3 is TGCGCCAGCAGCCAGGGGCGAACCGGTTCACCCCTCCACTTT.

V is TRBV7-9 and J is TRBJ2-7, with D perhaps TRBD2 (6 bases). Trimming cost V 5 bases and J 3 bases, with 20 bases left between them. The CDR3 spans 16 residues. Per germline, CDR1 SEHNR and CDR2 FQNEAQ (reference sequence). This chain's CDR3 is CASSPPGGIADYEQYF. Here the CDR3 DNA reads TGTGCCAGCAGCCCCCCTGGGGGGATTGCGGACTACGAGCAGTACTTC.

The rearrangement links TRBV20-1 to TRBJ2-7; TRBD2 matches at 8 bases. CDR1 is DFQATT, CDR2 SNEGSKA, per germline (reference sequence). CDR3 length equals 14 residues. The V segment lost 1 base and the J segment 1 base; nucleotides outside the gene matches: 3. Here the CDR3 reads CSARVKRGSYEQYF. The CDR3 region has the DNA TGCAGTGCTAGAGTCAAGCGGGGGTCCTACGAGCAGTACTTC.

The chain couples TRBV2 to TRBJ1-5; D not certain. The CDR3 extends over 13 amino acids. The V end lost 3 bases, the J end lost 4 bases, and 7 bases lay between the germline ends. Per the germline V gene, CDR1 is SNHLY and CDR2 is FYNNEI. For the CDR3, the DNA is TGTGCCAGCAGTGATTTCGATAATCAGCCCCAGCATTTT. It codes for CASSDFDNQPQHF.

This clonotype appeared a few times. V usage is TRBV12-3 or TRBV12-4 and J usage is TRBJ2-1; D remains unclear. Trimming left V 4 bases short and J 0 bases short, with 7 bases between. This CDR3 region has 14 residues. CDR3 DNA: TGTGCCAGCAGTTACATCCTCTCCTACAATGAGCAGTTCTTC. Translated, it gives CASSYILSYNEQFF.

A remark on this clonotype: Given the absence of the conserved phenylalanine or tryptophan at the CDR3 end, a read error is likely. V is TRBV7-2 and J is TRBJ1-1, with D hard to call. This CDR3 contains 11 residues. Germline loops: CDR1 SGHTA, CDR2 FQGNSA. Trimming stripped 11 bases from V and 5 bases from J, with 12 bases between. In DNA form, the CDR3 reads TGTGCCTCCCATCAAGGGACTGAAGCTTTCCTT. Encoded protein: CASHQGTEAFL.

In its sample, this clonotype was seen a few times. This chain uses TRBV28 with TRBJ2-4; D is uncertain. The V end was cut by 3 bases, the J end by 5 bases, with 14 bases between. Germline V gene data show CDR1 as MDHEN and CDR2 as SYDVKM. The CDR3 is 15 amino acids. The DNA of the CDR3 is TGTGCCAGCAGTTTTTTGGGGTCGGGCCAAAACATTCAGTACTTC. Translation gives CASSFLGSGQNIQYF.

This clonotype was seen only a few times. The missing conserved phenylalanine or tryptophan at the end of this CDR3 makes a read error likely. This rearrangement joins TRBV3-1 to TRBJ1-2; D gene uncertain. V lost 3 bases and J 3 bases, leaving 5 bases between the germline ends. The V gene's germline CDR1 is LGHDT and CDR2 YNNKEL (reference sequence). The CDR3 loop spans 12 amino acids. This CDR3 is CASSQADYGYTL. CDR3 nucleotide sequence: TGTGCCAGCAGCCAGGCAGACTATGGCTACACCCTC.

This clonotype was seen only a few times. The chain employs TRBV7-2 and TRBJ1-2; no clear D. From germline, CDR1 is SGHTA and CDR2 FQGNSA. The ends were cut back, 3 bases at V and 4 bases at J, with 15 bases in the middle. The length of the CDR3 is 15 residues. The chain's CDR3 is CASSFSTDTIYGYTF. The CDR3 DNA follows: TGTGCCAGCAGCTTCTCTACAGATACTATCTATGGCTACACCTTC. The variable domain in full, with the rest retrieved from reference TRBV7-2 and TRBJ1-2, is GAGVSQSPSNKVTEKGKDVELRCDPISGHTALYWYRQSLGQGLEFLIYFQGNSAPDKSGLPSDRFSAERTGGSVSTLTIQRTQQEDSAVYLCASSFSTDTIYGYTFGSGTRLTVV.

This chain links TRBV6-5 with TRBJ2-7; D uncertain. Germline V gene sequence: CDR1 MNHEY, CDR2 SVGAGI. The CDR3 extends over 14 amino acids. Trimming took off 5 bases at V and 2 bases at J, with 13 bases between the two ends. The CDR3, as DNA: TGTGCCAGCAGTAGAGTCAGGTCAGCCTACGAGCAGTACTTC. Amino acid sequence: CASSRVRSAYEQYF.

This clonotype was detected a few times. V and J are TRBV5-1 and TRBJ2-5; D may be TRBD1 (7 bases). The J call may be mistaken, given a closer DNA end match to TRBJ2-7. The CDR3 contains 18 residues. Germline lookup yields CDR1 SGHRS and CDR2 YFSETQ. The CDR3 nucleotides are TGCGCCAGCAGCTTTTTCCAGGGGGGAGCGGAGGACTCCTACGAGCAGTACTTC. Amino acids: CASSFFQGGAEDSYEQYF.

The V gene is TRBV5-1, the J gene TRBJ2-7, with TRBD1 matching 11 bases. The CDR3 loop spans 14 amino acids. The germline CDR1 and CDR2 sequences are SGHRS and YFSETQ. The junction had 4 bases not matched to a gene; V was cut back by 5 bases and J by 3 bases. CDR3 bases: TGCGCCAGCAGTAGGACAGGGGGCGGCTACGAGCAGTACTTC. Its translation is CASSRTGGGYEQYF.

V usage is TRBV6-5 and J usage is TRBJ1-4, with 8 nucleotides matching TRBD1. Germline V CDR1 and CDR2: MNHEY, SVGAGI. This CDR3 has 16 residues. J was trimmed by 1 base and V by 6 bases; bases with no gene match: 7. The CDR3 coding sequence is TGTGCCAGCAGGATGGACAGGGCCAGAACTAATGAAAAACTGTTTTTT. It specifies CASRMDRARTNEKLFF.

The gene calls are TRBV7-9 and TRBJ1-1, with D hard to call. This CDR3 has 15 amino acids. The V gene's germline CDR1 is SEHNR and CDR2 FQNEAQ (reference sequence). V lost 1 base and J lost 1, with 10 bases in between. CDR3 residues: CASSLERRRNTEAFF. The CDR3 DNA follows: TGTGCCAGCAGCTTAGAGCGACGCCGGAACACTGAAGCTTTCTTT.

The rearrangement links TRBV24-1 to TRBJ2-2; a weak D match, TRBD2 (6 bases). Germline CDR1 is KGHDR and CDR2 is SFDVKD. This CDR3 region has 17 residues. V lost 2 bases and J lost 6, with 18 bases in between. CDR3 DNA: TGTGCCACCAGTGATTCCCCGGGGAGGAGTAACGCCGGGGAGCTGTTTTTT. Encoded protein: CATSDSPGRSNAGELFF.

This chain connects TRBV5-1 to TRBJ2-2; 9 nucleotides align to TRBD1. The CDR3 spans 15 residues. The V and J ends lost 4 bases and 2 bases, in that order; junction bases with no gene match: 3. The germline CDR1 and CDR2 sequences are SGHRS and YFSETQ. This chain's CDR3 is CASSMTGGNTGELFF. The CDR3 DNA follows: TGCGCCAGCAGCATGACAGGGGGAAACACCGGGGAGCTGTTTTTT.

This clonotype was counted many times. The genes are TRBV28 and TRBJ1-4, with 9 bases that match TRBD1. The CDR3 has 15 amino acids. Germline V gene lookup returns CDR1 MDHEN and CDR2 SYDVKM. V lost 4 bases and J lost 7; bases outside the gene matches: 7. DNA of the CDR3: TGTGCCAGCAGTTGCCCGGGACAGGGATTTGAAAAACTGTTTTTT. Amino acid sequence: CASSCPGQGFEKLFF.

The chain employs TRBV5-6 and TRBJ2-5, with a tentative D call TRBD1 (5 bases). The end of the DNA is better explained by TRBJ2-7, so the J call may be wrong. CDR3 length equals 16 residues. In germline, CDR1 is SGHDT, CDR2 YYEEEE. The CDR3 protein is CASSLVQADLTYEQYF. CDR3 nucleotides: TGTGCCAGCAGCTTGGTACAGGCAGACCTTACCTACGAGCAGTACTTC.

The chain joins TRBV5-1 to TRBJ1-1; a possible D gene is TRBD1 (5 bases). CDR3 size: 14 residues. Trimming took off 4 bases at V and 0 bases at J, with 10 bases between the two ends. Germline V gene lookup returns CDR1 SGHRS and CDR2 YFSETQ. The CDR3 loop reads CASSVTDMNTEAFF. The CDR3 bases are TGCGCCAGCAGCGTGACAGATATGAACACTGAAGCTTTCTTT.

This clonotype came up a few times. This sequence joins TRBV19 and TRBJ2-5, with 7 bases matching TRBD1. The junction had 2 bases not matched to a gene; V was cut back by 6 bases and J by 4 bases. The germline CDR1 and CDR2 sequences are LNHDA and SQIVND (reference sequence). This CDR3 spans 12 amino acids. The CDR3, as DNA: TGTGCCAGTAGCAAGGGGGCAGAGACCCAGTACTTC. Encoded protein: CASSKGAETQYF.

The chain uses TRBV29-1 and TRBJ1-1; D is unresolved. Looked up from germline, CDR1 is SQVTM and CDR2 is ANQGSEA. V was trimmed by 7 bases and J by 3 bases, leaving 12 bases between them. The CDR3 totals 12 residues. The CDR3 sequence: CSALGGDTEAFF. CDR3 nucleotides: TGCAGCGCCCTTGGTGGGGACACTGAAGCTTTCTTT.

Here the CDR3 reads CASSSHPSLTDTQYF. The CDR3 coding sequence is TGTGCCAGCAGCTCCCACCCAAGCCTGACAGATACGCAGTATTTT. The genes are TRBV7-2 and TRBJ2-3; D not certain. Germline assignment: CDR1 SGHTA and CDR2 FQGNSA. The ends were cut back, 4 bases at V and 3 bases at J, with 14 bases in the middle. The CDR3 length is 15 residues.

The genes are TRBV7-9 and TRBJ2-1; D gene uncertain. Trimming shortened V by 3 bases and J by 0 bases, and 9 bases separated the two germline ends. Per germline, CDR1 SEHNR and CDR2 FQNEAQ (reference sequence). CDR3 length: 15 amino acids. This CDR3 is CASSFSIGSYNEQFF. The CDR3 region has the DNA TGTGCCAGCAGCTTCTCGATCGGCTCCTACAATGAGCAGTTCTTC. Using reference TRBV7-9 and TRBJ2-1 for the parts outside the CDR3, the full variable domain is DTGVSQNPRHKITKRGQNVTFRCDPISEHNRLYWYRQTLGQGPEFLTYFQNEAQLEKSRLLSDRFSAERPKGSFSTLEIQRTEQGDSAMYLCASSFSIGSYNEQFFGPGTRLTVL.